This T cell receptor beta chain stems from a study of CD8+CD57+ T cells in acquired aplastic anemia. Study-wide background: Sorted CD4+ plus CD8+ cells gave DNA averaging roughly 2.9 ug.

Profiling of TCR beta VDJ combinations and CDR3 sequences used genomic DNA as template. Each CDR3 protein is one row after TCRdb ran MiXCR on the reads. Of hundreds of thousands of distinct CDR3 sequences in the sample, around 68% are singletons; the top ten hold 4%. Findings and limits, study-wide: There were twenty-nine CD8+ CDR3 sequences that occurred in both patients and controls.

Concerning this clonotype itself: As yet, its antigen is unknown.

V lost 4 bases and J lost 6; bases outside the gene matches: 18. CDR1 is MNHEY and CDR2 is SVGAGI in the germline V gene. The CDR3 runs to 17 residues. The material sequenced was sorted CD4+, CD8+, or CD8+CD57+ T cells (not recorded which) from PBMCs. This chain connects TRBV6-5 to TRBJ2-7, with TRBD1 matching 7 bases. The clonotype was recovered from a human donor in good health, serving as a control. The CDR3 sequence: CASSSIKPDRDDGEQYF. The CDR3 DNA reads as TGTGCCAGCAGTTCGATCAAGCCCGACAGGGATGACGGCGAGCAGTACTTC.